A single sample is the source of the 15 T cell receptor beta chains below, sequenced in a study of CD8 T cells in ankylosing spondylitis. General observations from the study: Made up of 7 to 9 highly homologous variants, a TCR beta motif appeared characteristic of ankylosing spondylitis blood.

These TCRs are of unknown antigen specificity. TCRdb re-called the 5' RACE reads with MiXCR, one entry per CDR3 protein. Of 450,000 to 550,000 distinct CDR3 sequences listed, approximately 5% are singletons. Sample: blood, either unsorted or a sorted T cell fraction (not recorded which). The receptors come from a male donor with ankylosing spondylitis.

This clonotype was counted between two and nine times. The chain carries TRBV6-5 and TRBJ2-3; 8 nucleotides match TRBD2. V gave up 5 bases and J gave up 0 bases; unmatched junction bases: 7. This CDR3 has 16 residues. CDR1 is MNHEY and CDR2 is SVGAGI in the germline V gene. The CDR3 DNA reads TGTGCCAGCAGTCGACTAGCGTATTCTAGCACAGATACGCAGTATTTT. This gives the protein CASSRLAYSSTDTQYF.

This clonotype appeared many times. The V gene is TRBV11-2, the J gene TRBJ1-2, with no clear D. This CDR3 has 16 amino acids. Trimming removed 0 bases at V and 3 bases at J, with 14 bases between. Germline V lookup: CDR1 SGHAT, CDR2 FQNNGV. The CDR3 loop reads CASSLDLIPFYYGYTF. In nucleotides, the CDR3 is TGTGCCAGCAGCTTAGATCTAATTCCTTTTTACTATGGCTACACCTTC.

At least ten counts were recorded for this clonotype. The V gene is TRBV7-8, the J gene TRBJ1-1; TRBD1 agrees at 10 bases. The CDR3 contains 16 residues. Per the germline V gene, CDR1 is SGHVS and CDR2 is FQNEAQ. Trimming removed 4 bases from V and 2 bases from J; junction bases left unmatched: 7. The CDR3 DNA follows: TGTGCCAGCAGCTCAACCGGGACAGGGGATAACACTGAAGCTTTCTTT. This translates into CASSSTGTGDNTEAFF.

On this clonotype: This may come from a read error, since a much larger clone is one base off. The CDR3 protein is CASGHDRGGNQPQHF. The CDR3 region has the DNA TGTGCCAGCGGTCACGACAGGGGCGGCAATCAGCCCCAGCATTTT. This chain uses TRBV6-5 with TRBJ1-5; 8 positions agree with TRBD1. The germline gives CDR1 MNHEY, CDR2 SVGAGI. J gave up 2 bases and V 8 bases, and 8 bases lay outside the gene matches. This CDR3 contains 15 residues.

This clonotype came up a few times. This chain uses TRBV7-6 with TRBJ2-7; D may be TRBD1 or TRBD2 (5 bases each). Looked up from germline, CDR1 is SGHVS and CDR2 is FNYEAQ. The CDR3 sequence is 12 residues long. With 0 bases removed from V and 6 bases from J, the gap between germline ends came to 6 bases. The CDR3 coding sequence is TGTGCCAGCAGCTTAGCCGGGGCCGAGCAGTACTTC. Translating it yields CASSLAGAEQYF.

This clonotype was recorded at least ten times. The chain carries TRBV15 and TRBJ1-3; D gene uncertain. The V end was cut by 10 bases, the J end by 3 bases, with 16 bases between. Germline V gene data show CDR1 as LNHNV and CDR2 as YYDKDF (reference sequence). CDR3 length equals 14 residues. CDR3 coding DNA: TGTGCCATAGGACGGGCGAGGGTTGGAAACACCATATATTTT. Residues: CAIGRARVGNTIYF.

This clonotype occurred a few times. The chain has TRBV6-1 and TRBJ1-4; possibly TRBD1 for D (6 bases). V was trimmed by 7 bases and J by 5 bases, leaving 14 bases between them. From germline, CDR1 is MNHNS and CDR2 SASEGT. The length of the CDR3 is 14 residues. CDR3 loop: CASTRQAGNEKLFF. The CDR3 DNA sequence: TGTGCCAGCACCCGACAGGCGGGAAATGAAAAACTGTTTTTT.

This clonotype was seen repeatedly, ten times or more. This chain links TRBV20-1 with TRBJ2-7, with D possibly TRBD1 on 6 matching bases. Germline CDR1 reads DFQATT; CDR2 reads SNEGSKA (reference sequence). With 1 base removed from V and 2 bases from J, the gap between germline ends came to 24 bases. This CDR3 spans 18 amino acids. CDR3 DNA: TGCAGTGCTAGAGCAGGGGTCTTATGGACGGGATTAACCTACGAGCAGTACTTC. Encoded protein: CSARAGVLWTGLTYEQYF.

Many counts were recorded for this clonotype. This chain links TRBV18 with TRBJ2-5, with 8 positions matching TRBD1. This CDR3 spans 19 amino acids. Trimming removed 3 bases from V and 4 bases from J; junction bases left unmatched: 19. Germline CDR1 is KGHSH and CDR2 is LQKENI. DNA of the CDR3: TGTGCCAGCTCACCCAACTCCCGGGACAGGTTTCTATCCTCAGAGACCCAGTACTTC. This encodes CASSPNSRDRFLSSETQYF.

This clonotype was counted many times. The rearrangement joins TRBV5-1 to TRBJ2-1; TRBD1 or TRBD2 may be the D gene (5 bases each). Germline V gene data show CDR1 as SGHRS and CDR2 as YFSETQ. Trimming removed 4 bases from V and 4 bases from J, with 6 bases in between. This CDR3 region has 12 residues. CDR3 amino acids: CASSEGYNEQFF. The CDR3 DNA follows: TGCGCCAGCAGCGAGGGGTACAATGAGCAGTTCTTC.

This clonotype was observed many times. The chain joins TRBV20-1 to TRBJ1-2; 9 bases map to TRBD1. V shed 4 bases, J shed 8 bases, and the junction held 14 bases outside the gene matches. The CDR3 spans 15 residues. CDR1 and CDR2 (germline): DFQATT, SNEGSKA (reference sequence). The CDR3, as DNA: TGCAGTGCTACCGAGACAGGGGGAAGAGTAGGAGGCTACACCTTC. Amino acids: CSATETGGRVGGYTF.

This clonotype was picked up many times. This chain uses TRBV6-6 with TRBJ2-3; D unclear. The length of the CDR3 is 13 residues. V lost 2 bases to trimming and J lost 4 bases, with 7 bases between them. CDR1 and CDR2 (germline): MNHNY, SVGAGI (reference sequence). The CDR3 DNA follows: TGTGCCAGCAGTTACCGTCCGGCAGATACGCAGTATTTT. Its protein product is CASSYRPADTQYF.

Only a few counts were recorded for this clonotype. The V call is TRBV30, the J call TRBJ1-5, with D perhaps TRBD1 (5 bases). The CDR3 covers 13 residues. The germline V gene has CDR1 GTSNPN and CDR2 SVGIG (reference sequence). Trimming took 2 bases from V and 3 from J, leaving 8 bases between them. The CDR3 loop reads CAWSSGINQPQHF. DNA for the CDR3: TGTGCCTGGAGTTCAGGGATCAATCAGCCCCAGCATTTT.

This clonotype was detected ten times or more. This chain uses TRBV28 with TRBJ2-1; D possibly corresponds to TRBD2 (6 bases). The CDR3 has 12 amino acids. The germline CDR1 and CDR2 sequences are MDHEN and SYDVKM. Trimming took off 8 bases at V and 5 bases at J, with 10 bases between the two ends. CDR3 nucleotide sequence: TGTGCCAGCCGTGGGGGGAACAATGAGCAGTTCTTC. Its translation: CASRGGNNEQFF. Filled out from reference TRBV28 and TRBJ2-1, the complete variable domain reads DVKVTQSSRYLVKRTGEKVFLECVQDMDHENMFWYRQDPGLGLRLIYFSYDVKMKEKGDIPEGYSVSREKKERFSLILESASTNQTSMYLCASRGGNNEQFFGPGTRLTVL.

This clonotype has ten or more counts. J is TRBJ2-3 and V is TRBV18; D not certain. This CDR3 has 15 residues. The V end was cut by 3 bases, the J end by 3 bases, with 13 bases between. The germline V gene encodes CDR1 KGHSH and CDR2 LQKENI. The CDR3, as DNA: TGTGCCAGCTCACCCTCAGGCCTGGGAACAGATACGCAGTATTTT. Amino acid sequence: CASSPSGLGTDTQYF.